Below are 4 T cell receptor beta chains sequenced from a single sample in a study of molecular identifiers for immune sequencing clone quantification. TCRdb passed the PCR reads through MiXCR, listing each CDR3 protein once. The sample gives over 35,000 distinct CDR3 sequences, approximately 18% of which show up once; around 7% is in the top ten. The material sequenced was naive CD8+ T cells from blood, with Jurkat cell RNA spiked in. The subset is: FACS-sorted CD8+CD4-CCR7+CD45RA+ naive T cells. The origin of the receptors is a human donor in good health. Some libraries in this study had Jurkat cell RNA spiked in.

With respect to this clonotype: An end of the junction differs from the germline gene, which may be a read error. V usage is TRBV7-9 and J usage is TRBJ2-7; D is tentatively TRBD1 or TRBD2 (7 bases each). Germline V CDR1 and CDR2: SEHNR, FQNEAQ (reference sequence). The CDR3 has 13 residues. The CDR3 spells CASTHDRDYEQHF. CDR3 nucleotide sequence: TGTGCCAGCACCCACGACAGGGACTACGAGCAGCACTTC. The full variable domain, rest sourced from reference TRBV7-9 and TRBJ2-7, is DTGVSQNPRHKITKRGQNVTFRCDPISEHNRLYWYRQTLGQGPEFLTYFQNEAQLEKSRLLSDRFSAERPKGSFSTLEIQRTEQGDSAMYLCASTHDRDYEQHFGPGTRLTVT.

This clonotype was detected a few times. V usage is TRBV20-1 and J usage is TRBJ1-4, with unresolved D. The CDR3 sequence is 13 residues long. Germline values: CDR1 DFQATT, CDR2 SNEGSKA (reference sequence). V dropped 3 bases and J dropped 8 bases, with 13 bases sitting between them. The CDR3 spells CSASSRMGEKLFF. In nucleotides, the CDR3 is TGCAGTGCTAGCTCCCGGATGGGGGAAAAACTGTTTTTT.

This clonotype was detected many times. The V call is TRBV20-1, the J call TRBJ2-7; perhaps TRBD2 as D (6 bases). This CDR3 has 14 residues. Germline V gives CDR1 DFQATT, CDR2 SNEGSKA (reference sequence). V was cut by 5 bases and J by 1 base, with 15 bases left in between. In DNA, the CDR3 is TGCAGTGCTCCGGCGGGGCTAGCGTCCTACGAGCAGTACTTC. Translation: CSAPAGLASYEQYF.

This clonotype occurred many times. DNA of the CDR3: TGTGCCAGCAGCTTAGCGGGAGACGACAATGAGCAGTTCTTC. Its protein product is CASSLAGDDNEQFF. The rearrangement uses TRBV11-2 and TRBJ2-1; D might be TRBD2 (6 bases). This CDR3 has 14 amino acids. The germline CDR1 and CDR2 sequences are SGHAT and FQNNGV. Trimming removed 1 base at V and 5 bases at J, with 9 bases between. Full variable domain (outside the CDR3, taken from reference TRBV11-2 and TRBJ2-1): EAGVAQSPRYKIIEKRQSVAFWCNPISGHATLYWYQQILGQGPKLLIQFQNNGVVDDSQLPKDRFSAERLKGVDSTLKIQPAKLEDSAVYLCASSLAGDDNEQFFGPGTRLTVL.